Listed below are T cell receptor beta chains from one sample, sequenced in a study of cytomegalovirus exposure and HLA in healthy donors. Repertoires were generated with immunoSEQ multiplex PCR, while TCRdb's copy carries only in-frame clones and drops some. The repertoire includes under 200,000 clones, more than 80% of them detected once, and under 15% sits in the top ten. The sequencing sample was made of PBMCs. The receptor set was obtained from a woman aged 45-59 years in good health and CMV-seronegative. The CDR3 runs from the conserved cysteine through the conserved F or W. A D gene is named only where the DNA matches it firmly. The listing skips clone size in some rows; elsewhere it reads once, few, many or a size class.

abundance	v_gene	j_gene	d_gene	CDR3aa	CDR3nt
few	TRBV29-1	TRBJ2-3	.	CSVDRDRTDTQYF	TGCAGCGTTGACAGGGATCGCACAGATACGCAGTATTTT
.	TRBV7-2	TRBJ1-1	TRBD1	CASSENRGSTEAFF	TGTGCCAGCAGCGAAAACAGGGGGAGCACTGAAGCTTTCTTT
.	TRBV7-8	TRBJ2-7	TRBD2	CASSLVGTIPTYEQYF	TGTGCCAGCAGCTTAGTCGGGACTATCCCCACCTACGAGCAGTACTTC
.	TRBV4-2	TRBJ1-5	.	CASSQALNQPQHF	TGTGCCAGCAGCCAAGCCCTTAATCAGCCCCAGCATTTT
.	TRBV9	TRBJ1-5	.	CASSVTDSNQPQHF	TGTGCCAGCAGCGTAACAGATAGCAATCAGCCCCAGCATTTT
.	TRBV5-5	TRBJ2-7	.	CASSLKGDVYEQYF	TGTGCCAGCAGCTTGAAGGGGGACGTCTACGAGCAGTACTTC
.	TRBV4-3	TRBJ2-1	.	CASSQDRLDYNEQFF	TGCGCCAGCAGCCAAGATAGACTAGACTACAATGAGCAGTTCTTC
.	TRBV4-1	TRBJ2-7	TRBD2	CASSPRTSGTYEQYF	TGCGCCAGCAGCCCCAGGACTAGCGGAACCTACGAGCAGTACTTC
.	TRBV19	TRBJ2-7	.	CATRTGGGKSYEQYF	TGTGCCACCCGAACGGGAGGGGGCAAGTCCTACGAGCAGTACTTC
few	TRBV7-9	TRBJ1-5	.	CASSPGQNSNQPQHF	TGTGCCAGCAGCCCCGGACAGAATAGCAATCAGCCCCAGCATTTT
.	TRBV20-1	TRBJ2-7	.	CSVQNAYEQYF	TGCAGTGTCCAGAATGCCTACGAGCAGTACTTC
once	TRBV10-3	TRBJ2-1	.	CAISRQTYNEQFF	TGTGCCATCAGTCGACAAACCTACAATGAGCAGTTCTTC
.	TRBV29-1	TRBJ2-1	TRBD2	CSVEHQGLAGVGQFF	TGCAGCGTTGAACATCAGGGACTAGCGGGAGTAGGGCAGTTCTTC
.	TRBV6-4	TRBJ1-1	.	CASGPLRGLWGYTEAFF	TGTGCCAGCGGTCCTCTGCGGGGGCTTTGGGGGTACACTGAAGCTTTCTTT
.	TRBV7-2	TRBJ1-1	TRBD1	CASSWGQVGTEAFF	TGTGCCAGCAGCTGGGGACAGGTAGGGACTGAAGCTTTCTTT
.	TRBV7-2	TRBJ2-7	TRBD2	CASSSSLASGPYEQYF	TGTGCCAGCAGCTCCAGTTTGGCTAGCGGTCCCTACGAGCAGTACTTC
.	TRBV11-2	TRBJ1-2	TRBD1	CASTPEGQDYGYTF	TGTGCCAGCACCCCTGAGGGACAGGATTATGGCTACACCTTC
.	TRBV28	TRBJ2-1	TRBD2	CASSLRIAGSNNEQFF	TGTGCCAGCAGTTTACGGATAGCGGGATCTAACAATGAGCAGTTCTTC
.	TRBV5-4	TRBJ2-7	TRBD2	CASSSRTSGYEQYF	TGTGCCAGCAGCTCTAGGACTAGCGGCTACGAGCAGTACTTC
.	TRBV9	TRBJ2-2	TRBD1	CASSVAGTGTGELFF	TGTGCCAGCAGCGTTGCCGGGACAGGCACCGGGGAGCTGTTTTTT
.	TRBV5-1	TRBJ1-2	.	CASSTGNPYGYTF	TGCGCCAGCAGCACAGGGAACCCCTATGGCTACACCTTC
once	TRBV19	TRBJ1-2	.	CASSMTLGGPDYGYTF	TGTGCCAGTAGTATGACGTTGGGGGGTCCTGACTATGGCTACACCTTC
.	TRBV7-2	TRBJ1-2	TRBD1	CASSLALGQHYGYTF	TGTGCCAGCAGCTTAGCCTTGGGACAGCACTATGGCTACACCTTC
.	TRBV29-1	TRBJ1-1	.	CSVEPGRRAFF	TGCAGCGTTGAGCCAGGGCGTCGGGCTTTCTTT
.	TRBV7-2	TRBJ1-5	.	CASSWDFYTDTQHF	TGTGCCAGCAGCTGGGACTTCTACACAGATACGCAGCATTTT
.	TRBV19	TRBJ2-1	.	CASSIGVHPYNEQFF	TGTGCCAGTAGTATAGGTGTACACCCTTACAATGAGCAGTTCTTC
few	TRBV18	TRBJ1-3	TRBD1	CASSRTGGNSGNTIYF	TGTGCCAGCTCACGGACAGGGGGAAACTCTGGAAACACCATATATTTT
.	TRBV5-5	TRBJ1-3	.	CASSLMGDRGNTIYF	TGTGCCAGCAGCTTGATGGGAGACCGGGGAAACACCATATATTTT
.	TRBV7-9	TRBJ2-7	.	CSSSPSGEQYF	TGTTCCAGCAGCCCCTCGGGCGAGCAGTACTTC
.	TRBV5-4	TRBJ2-5	.	CASSLDPLETQYF	TGTGCCAGCAGCTTGGATCCATTAGAGACCCAGTACTTC
.	TRBV28	TRBJ2-7	.	CASTPQGWQGKEQYF	TGTGCCAGCACTCCCCAAGGGTGGCAGGGAAAAGAGCAGTACTTC